This TCR beta chain was observed in a study of beta chain features in type 1 diabetes. In the study overall: Healthy donors resembled patients in age, gender and cell yields.

All of the isolated RNA was reverse transcribed, so expressed TCRB transcripts were sequenced. Sequenced by immunoSEQ multiplex PCR; TCRdb stores in-frame clones only, minus some. The table has hundreds of thousands of clones, around 28% seen once. CDR1 SGDLS and CDR2 YYNGEE come from the germline V gene. V lost 3 bases, J lost 3 bases, and 17 bases stayed unmatched. The CDR3 runs 18 residues. This TCR was recovered from a man between 18 and 35 years old in good health. The sequencing input was naive CD4+ T cells from blood. The chain uses TRBV9 and TRBJ2-5; 7 nucleotides align to TRBD2. CDR3 sequence reads: CASSAEDSSVAGEETQYF. DNA for the CDR3: TGTGCCAGCAGCGCTGAGGATTCCAGTGTGGCGGGGGAAGAGACCCAGTACTTC. Combining the CDR3 with reference TRBV9 and TRBJ2-5 gives the whole variable domain DSGVTQTPKHLITATGQRVTLRCSPRSGDLSVYWYQQSLDQGLQFLIQYYNGEERAKGNILERFSAQQFPDLHSELNLSSLELGDSALYFCASSAEDSSVAGEETQYFGPGTRLLVL.